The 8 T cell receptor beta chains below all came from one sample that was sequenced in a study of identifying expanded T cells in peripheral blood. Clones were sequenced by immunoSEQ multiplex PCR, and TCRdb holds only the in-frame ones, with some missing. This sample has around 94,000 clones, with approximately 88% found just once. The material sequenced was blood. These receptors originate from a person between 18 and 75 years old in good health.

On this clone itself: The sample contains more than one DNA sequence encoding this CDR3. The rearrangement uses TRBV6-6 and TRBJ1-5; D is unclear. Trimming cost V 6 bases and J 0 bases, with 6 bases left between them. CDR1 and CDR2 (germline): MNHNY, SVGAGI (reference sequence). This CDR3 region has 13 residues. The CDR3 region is CASSEHSNQPQHF. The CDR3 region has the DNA TGTGCCAGCAGCGAACATAGCAATCAGCCCCAGCATTTT.

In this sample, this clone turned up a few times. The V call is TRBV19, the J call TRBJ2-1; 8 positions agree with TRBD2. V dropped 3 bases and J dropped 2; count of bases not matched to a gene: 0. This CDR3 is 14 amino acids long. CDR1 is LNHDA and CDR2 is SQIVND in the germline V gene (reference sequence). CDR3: CASSIGRAYNEQFF. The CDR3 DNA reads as TGTGCCAGTAGTATCGGGAGGGCCTACAATGAGCAGTTCTTC.

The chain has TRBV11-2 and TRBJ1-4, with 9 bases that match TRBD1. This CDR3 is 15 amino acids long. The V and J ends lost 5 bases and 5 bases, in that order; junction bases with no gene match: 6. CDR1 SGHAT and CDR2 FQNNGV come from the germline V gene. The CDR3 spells CASSGVGQGNEKLFF. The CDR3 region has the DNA TGTGCCAGCAGCGGGGTGGGACAGGGAAATGAAAAACTGTTTTTT. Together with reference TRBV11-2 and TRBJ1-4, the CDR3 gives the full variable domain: EAGVAQSPRYKIIEKRQSVAFWCNPISGHATLYWYQQILGQGPKLLIQFQNNGVVDDSQLPKDRFSAERLKGVDSTLKIQPAKLEDSAVYLCASSGVGQGNEKLFFGSGTQLSVL.

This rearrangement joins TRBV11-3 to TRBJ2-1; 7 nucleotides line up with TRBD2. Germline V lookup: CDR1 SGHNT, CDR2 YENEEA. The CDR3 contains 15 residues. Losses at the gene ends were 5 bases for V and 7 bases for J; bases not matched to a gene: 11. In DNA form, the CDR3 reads TGTGCCAGCAGCCTTGGGGCGGGGGAACGGAATGAGCAGTTCTTC. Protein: CASSLGAGERNEQFF. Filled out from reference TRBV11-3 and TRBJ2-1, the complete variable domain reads EAGVVQSPRYKIIEKKQPVAFWCNPISGHNTLYWYLQNLGQGPELLIRYENEEAVDDSQLPKDRFSAERLKGVDSTLKIQPAELGDSAVYLCASSLGAGERNEQFFGPGTRLTVL.

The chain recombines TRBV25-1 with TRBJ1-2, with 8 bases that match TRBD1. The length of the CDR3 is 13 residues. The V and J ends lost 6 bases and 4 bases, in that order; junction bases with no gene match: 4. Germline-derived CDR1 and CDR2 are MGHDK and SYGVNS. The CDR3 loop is CASSQTGAYGYTF. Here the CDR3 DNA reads TGTGCCAGCAGCCAGACAGGGGCCTATGGCTACACCTTC.

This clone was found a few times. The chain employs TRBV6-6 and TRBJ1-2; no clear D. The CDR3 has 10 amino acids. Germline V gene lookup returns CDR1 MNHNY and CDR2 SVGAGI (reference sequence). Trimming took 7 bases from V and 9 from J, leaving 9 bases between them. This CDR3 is CASMGRSYTF. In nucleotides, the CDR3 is TGTGCCAGCATGGGGAGGAGCTACACCTTC.

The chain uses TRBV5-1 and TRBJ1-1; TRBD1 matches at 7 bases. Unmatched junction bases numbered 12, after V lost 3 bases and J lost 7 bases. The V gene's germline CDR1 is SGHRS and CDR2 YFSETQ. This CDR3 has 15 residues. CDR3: CASSWEGGQVNEAFF. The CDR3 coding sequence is TGCGCCAGCAGCTGGGAAGGGGGCCAAGTTAATGAAGCTTTCTTT.

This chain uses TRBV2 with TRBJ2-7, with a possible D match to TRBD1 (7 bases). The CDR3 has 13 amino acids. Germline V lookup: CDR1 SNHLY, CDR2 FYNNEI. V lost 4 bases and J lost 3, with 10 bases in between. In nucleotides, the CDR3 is TGTGCCAGCAGTGGGCAGGGGGGCTACGAGCAGTACTTC. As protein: CASSGQGGYEQYF.